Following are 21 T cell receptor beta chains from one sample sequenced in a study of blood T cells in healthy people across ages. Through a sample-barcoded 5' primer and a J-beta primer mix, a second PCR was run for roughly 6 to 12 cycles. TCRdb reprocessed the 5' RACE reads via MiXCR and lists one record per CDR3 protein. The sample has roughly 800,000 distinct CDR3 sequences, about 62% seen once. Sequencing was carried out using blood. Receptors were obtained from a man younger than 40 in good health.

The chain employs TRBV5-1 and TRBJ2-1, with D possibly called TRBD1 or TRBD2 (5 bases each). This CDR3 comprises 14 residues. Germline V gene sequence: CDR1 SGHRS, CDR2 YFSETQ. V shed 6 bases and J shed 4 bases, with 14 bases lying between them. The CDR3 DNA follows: TGCGCCAGCAACCGGGACCTAGATTACAATGAGCAGTTCTTC. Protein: CASNRDLDYNEQFF.

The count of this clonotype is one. The CDR3 DNA reads as TGTGCCATAGGAGGGGATGCCCCAGAGACCCAGTACTTC. Amino acids: CAIGGDAPETQYF. The genes are TRBV10-3 and TRBJ2-5; D is perhaps TRBD2 (6 bases). The CDR3 consists of 13 residues. The germline V gene has CDR1 ENHRY and CDR2 SYGVKD. The V gene lost 9 bases and the J gene lost 4 bases, with 15 bases spanning the gap.

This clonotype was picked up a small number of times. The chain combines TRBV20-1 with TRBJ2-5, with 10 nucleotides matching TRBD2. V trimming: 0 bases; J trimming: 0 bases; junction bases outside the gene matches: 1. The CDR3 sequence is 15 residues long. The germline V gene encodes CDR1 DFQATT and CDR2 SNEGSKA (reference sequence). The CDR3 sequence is CSARDSGGYQETQYF. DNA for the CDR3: TGCAGTGCTAGAGATAGCGGGGGGTACCAAGAGACCCAGTACTTC.

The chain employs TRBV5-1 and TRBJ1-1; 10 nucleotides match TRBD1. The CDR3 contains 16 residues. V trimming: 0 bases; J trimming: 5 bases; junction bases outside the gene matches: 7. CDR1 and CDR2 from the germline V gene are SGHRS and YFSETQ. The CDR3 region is CASSLASGDRGTEAFF. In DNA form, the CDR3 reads TGCGCCAGCAGCTTGGCAAGCGGGGACAGGGGAACTGAAGCTTTCTTT.

DNA of the CDR3: TGTGCCAGCAGCCTGAGGACAGGGATCTATGGCTACACCTTC. This codes for CASSLRTGIYGYTF. The chain recombines TRBV9 with TRBJ1-2; 8 bases agree with TRBD1. The CDR3 covers 14 residues. Germline values: CDR1 SGDLS, CDR2 YYNGEE. Trimming removed 4 bases from V and 4 bases from J; junction bases left unmatched: 6.

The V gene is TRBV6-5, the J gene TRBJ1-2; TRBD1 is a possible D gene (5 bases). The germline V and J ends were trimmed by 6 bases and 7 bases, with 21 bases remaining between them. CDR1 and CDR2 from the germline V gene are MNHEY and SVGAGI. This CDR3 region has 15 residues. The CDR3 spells CASSRSGGVMGGYTF. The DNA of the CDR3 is TGTGCCAGCAGCCGAAGTGGAGGGGTTATGGGTGGCTACACCTTC.

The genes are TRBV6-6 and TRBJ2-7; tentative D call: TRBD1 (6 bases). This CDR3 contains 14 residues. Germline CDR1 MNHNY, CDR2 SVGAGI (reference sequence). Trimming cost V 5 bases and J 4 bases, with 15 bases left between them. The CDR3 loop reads CASSIDRLQYEQYF. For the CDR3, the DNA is TGTGCCAGCAGTATAGACAGGCTCCAGTACGAGCAGTACTTC.

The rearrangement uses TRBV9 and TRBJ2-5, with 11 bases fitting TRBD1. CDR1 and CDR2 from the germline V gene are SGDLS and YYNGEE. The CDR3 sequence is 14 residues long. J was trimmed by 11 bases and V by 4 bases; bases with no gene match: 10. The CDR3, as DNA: TGTGCCAGCAGCCCACTGGGACAGGGGGGTGAGCAGTACTTC. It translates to CASSPLGQGGEQYF.

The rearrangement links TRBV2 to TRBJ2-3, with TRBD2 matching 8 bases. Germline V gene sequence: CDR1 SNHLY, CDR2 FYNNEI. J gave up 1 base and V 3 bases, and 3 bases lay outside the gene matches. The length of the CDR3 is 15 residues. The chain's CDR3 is CASSDVLAGTDTQYF. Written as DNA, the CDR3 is TGTGCCAGCAGTGATGTACTAGCGGGCACAGATACGCAGTATTTT.

The CDR3 DNA reads as TGTGCCAGCAGTCCCGCCGGGCTGAACACCGGGGAGCTGTTTTTT. Protein sequence: CASSPAGLNTGELFF. The chain uses TRBV6-5 and TRBJ2-2, with D unresolved. The CDR3 has 15 residues. Per the germline V gene, CDR1 is MNHEY and CDR2 is SVGAGI. V was clipped by 5 bases and J by 1 base, with 11 bases between them.

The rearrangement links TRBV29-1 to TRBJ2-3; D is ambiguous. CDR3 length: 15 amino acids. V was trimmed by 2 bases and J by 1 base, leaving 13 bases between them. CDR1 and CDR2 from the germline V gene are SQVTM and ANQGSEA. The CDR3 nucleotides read TGCAGCGTTGAAAAGGCAGCTTCTGGCACAGATACGCAGTATTTT. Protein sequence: CSVEKAASGTDTQYF.

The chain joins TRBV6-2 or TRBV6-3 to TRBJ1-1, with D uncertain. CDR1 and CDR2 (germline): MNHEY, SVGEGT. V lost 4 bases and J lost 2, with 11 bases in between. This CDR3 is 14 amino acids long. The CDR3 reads CASSSAGVNTEAFF. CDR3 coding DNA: TGTGCCAGCAGTTCGGCAGGAGTAAACACTGAAGCTTTCTTT.

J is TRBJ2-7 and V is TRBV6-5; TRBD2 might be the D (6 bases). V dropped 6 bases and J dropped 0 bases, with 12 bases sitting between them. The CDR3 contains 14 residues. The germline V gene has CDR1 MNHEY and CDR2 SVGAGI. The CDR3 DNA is TGTGCCAGCAGGAGGGACTCAGCCTCCTACGAGCAGTACTTC. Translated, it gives CASRRDSASYEQYF.

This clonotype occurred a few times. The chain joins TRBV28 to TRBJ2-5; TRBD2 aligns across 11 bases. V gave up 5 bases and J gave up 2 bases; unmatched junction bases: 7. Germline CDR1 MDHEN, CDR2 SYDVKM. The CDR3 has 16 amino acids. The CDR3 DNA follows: TGTGCCAGCAGTGCATCTAGCGGGAGGCTACAAGAGACCCAGTACTTC. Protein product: CASSASSGRLQETQYF.

Written as DNA, the CDR3 is TGTGCCTGGAGATGGGGGTACGGGGAGCAGTACTTC. Its translation: CAWRWGYGEQYF. J is TRBJ2-4 and V is TRBV30, with D tentatively TRBD1 or TRBD2 (5 bases each). Germline V gives CDR1 GTSNPN, CDR2 SVGIG (reference sequence). The CDR3 length is 12 residues. The V end lost 3 bases, the J end lost 13 bases, and 16 bases lay between the germline ends.

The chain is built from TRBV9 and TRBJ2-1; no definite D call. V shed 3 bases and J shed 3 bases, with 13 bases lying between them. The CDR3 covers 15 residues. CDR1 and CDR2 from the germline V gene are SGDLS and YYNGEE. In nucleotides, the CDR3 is TGTGCCAGCAGCGAGACCCCCGCGGACTACAATGAGCAGTTCTTC. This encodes CASSETPADYNEQFF.

In DNA, the CDR3 is TGTGCCAGCAGTGAAGGGCAGCCAGAGCAGCCCCAGCATTTT. It translates to CASSEGQPEQPQHF. The chain couples TRBV6-1 to TRBJ1-5; D ambiguous. V shed 1 base and J shed 7 bases, with 11 bases lying between them. This CDR3 comprises 14 residues. CDR1 MNHNS and CDR2 SASEGT come from the germline V gene.

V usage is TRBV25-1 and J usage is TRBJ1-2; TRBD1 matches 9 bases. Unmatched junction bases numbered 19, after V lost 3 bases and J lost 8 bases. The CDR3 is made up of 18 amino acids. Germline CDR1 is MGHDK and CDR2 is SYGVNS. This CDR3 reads CASSEIGYGTGSSYGYTF. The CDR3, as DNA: TGTGCCAGCAGTGAGATTGGGTACGGGACAGGGTCTTCCTACGGCTACACCTTC.

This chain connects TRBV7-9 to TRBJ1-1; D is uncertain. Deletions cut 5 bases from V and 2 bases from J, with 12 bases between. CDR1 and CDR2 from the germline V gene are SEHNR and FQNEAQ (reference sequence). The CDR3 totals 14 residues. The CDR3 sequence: CASSLTGDNTEAFF. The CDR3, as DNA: TGTGCCAGCAGCCTTACCGGGGATAACACTGAAGCTTTCTTT.

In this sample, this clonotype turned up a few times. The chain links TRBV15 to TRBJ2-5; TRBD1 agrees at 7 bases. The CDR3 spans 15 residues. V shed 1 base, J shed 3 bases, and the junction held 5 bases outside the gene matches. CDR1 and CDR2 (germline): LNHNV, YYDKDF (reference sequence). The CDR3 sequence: CATSRVVTGKETQYF. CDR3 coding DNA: TGTGCCACCAGCAGAGTTGTGACAGGGAAAGAGACCCAGTACTTC.

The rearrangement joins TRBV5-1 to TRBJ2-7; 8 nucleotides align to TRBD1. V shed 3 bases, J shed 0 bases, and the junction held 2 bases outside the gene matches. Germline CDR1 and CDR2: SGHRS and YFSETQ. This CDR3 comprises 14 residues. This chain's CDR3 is CASSWGQASYEQYF. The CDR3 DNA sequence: TGCGCCAGCAGCTGGGGACAGGCCTCCTACGAGCAGTACTTC. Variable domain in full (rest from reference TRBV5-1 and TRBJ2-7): KAGVTQTPRYLIKTRGQQVTLSCSPISGHRSVSWYQQTPGQGLQFLFEYFSETQRNKGNFPGRFSGRQFSNSRSEMNVSTLELGDSALYLCASSWGQASYEQYFGPGTRLTVT.